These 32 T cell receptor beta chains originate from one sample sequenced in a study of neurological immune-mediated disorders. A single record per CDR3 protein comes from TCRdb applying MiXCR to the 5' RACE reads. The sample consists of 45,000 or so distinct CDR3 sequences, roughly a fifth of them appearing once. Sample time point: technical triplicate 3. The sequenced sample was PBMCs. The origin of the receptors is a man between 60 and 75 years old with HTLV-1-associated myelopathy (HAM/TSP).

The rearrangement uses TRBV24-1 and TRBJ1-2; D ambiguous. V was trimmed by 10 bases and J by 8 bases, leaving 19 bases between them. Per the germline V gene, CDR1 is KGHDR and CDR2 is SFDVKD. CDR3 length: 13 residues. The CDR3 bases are TGTGCCACAGGCGGGGAAAGGGCTGGAGGCTACACCTTC. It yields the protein CATGGERAGGYTF.

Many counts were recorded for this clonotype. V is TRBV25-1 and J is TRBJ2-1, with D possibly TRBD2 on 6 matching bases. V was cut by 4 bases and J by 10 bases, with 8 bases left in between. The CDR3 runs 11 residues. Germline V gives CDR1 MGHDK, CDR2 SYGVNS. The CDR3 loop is CASSVGGEQFF. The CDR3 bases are TGTGCCAGCAGTGTTGGGGGGGAGCAGTTCTTC.

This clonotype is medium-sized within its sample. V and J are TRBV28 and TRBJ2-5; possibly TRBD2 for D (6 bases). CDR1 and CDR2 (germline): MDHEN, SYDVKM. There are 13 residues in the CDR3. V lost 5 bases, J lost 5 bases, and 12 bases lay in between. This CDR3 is CASSPSGGETQYF. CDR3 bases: TGTGCCAGCAGTCCCTCTGGAGGGGAGACCCAGTACTTC.

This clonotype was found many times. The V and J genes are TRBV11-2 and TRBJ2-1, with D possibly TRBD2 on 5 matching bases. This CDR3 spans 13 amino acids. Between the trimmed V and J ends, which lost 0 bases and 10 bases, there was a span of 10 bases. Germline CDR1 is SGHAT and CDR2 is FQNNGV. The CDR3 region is CASSLDRGGEQFF. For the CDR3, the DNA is TGTGCCAGCAGCTTAGATCGAGGAGGAGAGCAGTTCTTC. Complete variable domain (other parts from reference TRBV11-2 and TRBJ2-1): EAGVAQSPRYKIIEKRQSVAFWCNPISGHATLYWYQQILGQGPKLLIQFQNNGVVDDSQLPKDRFSAERLKGVDSTLKIQPAKLEDSAVYLCASSLDRGGEQFFGPGTRLTVL.

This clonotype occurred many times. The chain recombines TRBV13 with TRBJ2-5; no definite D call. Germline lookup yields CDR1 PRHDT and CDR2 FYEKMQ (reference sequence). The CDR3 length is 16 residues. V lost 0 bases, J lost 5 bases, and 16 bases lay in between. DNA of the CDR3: TGTGCCAGCAGCTTAGGCTGGCAACAGCAAATTGAGACCCAGTACTTC. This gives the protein CASSLGWQQQIETQYF. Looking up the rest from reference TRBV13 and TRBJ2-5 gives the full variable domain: AAGVIQSPRHLIKEKRETATLKCYPIPRHDTVYWYQQGPGQDPQFLISFYEKMQSDKGSIPDRFSAQQFSDYHSELNMSSLELGDSALYFCASSLGWQQQIETQYFGPGTRLLVL.

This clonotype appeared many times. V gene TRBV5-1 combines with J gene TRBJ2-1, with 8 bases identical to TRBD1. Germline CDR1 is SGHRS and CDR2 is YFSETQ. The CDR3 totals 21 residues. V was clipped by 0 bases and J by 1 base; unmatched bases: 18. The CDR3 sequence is CASSLVSQGALRDKSYNEQFF. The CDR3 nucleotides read TGCGCCAGCAGCTTGGTTAGCCAGGGGGCCCTTCGTGATAAGTCCTACAATGAGCAGTTCTTC.

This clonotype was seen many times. In DNA form, the CDR3 reads TGTGCCAGCTCCCCAGGTTTGACAGGGGGTTCTGAAGCTTTCTTT. It specifies CASSPGLTGGSEAFF. The chain links TRBV18 to TRBJ1-1, with 9 bases matching TRBD1. Germline lookup yields CDR1 KGHSH and CDR2 LQKENI. The CDR3 runs to 15 residues. J lost 6 bases, V lost 6 bases, and 11 bases had no gene match.

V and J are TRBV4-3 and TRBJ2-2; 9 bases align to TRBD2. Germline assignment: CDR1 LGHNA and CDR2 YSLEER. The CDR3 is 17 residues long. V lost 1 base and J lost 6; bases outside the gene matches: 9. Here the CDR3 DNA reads TGCGCCAGCAGCCAAGCACTGGCTAGCGGGACCGCCGGGGAGCTGTTTTTT. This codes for CASSQALASGTAGELFF.

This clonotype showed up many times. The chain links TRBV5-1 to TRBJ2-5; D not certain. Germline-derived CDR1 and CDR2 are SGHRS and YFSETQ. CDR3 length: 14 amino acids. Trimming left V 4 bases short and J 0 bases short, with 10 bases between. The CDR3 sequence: CASSHYTNQETQYF. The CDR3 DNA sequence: TGCGCCAGCAGCCATTACACGAACCAAGAGACCCAGTACTTC. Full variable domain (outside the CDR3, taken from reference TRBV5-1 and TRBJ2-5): KAGVTQTPRYLIKTRGQQVTLSCSPISGHRSVSWYQQTPGQGLQFLFEYFSETQRNKGNFPGRFSGRQFSNSRSEMNVSTLELGDSALYLCASSHYTNQETQYFGPGTRLLVL.

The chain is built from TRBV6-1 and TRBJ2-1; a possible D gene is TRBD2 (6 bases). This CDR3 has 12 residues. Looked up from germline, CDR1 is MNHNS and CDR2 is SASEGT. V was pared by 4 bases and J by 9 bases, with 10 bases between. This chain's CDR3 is CASSGPGGEQFF. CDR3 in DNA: TGTGCCAGCAGTGGTCCCGGGGGTGAGCAGTTCTTC.

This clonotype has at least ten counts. As DNA, the CDR3 is TGCAGCGTTGTTCGGATGAACACTGAAGCTTTCTTT. The encoded protein is CSVVRMNTEAFF. The rearrangement joins TRBV29-1 to TRBJ1-1; no reliable D call. Germline V gene sequence: CDR1 SQVTM, CDR2 ANQGSEA. The CDR3 is 12 residues long. Trimming took 4 bases from V and 0 from J, leaving 6 bases between them.

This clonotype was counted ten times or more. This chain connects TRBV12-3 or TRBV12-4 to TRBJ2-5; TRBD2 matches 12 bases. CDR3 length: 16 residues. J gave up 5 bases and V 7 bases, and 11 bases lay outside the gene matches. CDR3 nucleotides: TGTGCCAGCACCTACGCTAGCGGGAGGGGGAAGGAGACCCAGTACTTC. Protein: CASTYASGRGKETQYF.

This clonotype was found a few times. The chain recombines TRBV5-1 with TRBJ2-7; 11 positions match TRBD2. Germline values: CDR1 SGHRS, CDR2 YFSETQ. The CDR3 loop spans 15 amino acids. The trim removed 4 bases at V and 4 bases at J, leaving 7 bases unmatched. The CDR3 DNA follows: TGCGCCAGCAGCGGCGGGGGGACTAGCGGATACGAGCAGTACTTC. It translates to CASSGGGTSGYEQYF.

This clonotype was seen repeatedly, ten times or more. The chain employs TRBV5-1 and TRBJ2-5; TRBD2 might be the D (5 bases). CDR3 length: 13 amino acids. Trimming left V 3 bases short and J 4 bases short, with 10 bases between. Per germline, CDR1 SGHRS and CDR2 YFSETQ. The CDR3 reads CASSSGVRETQYF. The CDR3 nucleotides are TGCGCCAGCAGCTCCGGGGTACGAGAGACCCAGTACTTC. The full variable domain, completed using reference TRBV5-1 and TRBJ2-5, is KAGVTQTPRYLIKTRGQQVTLSCSPISGHRSVSWYQQTPGQGLQFLFEYFSETQRNKGNFPGRFSGRQFSNSRSEMNVSTLELGDSALYLCASSSGVRETQYFGPGTRLLVL.

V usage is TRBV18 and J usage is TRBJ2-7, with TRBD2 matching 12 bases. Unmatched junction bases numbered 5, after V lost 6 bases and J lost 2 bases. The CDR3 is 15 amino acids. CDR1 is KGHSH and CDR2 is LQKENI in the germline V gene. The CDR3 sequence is CASSKTSGRTYEQYF. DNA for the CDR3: TGTGCCAGCTCTAAAACTAGCGGGAGGACCTACGAGCAGTACTTC.

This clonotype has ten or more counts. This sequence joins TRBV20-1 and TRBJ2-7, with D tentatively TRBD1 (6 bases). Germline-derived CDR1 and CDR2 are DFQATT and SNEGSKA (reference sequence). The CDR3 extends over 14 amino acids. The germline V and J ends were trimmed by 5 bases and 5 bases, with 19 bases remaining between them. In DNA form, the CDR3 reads TGCAGTGCTGCACCCACAGGGTTGGGCGACGAGCAGTACTTC. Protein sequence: CSAAPTGLGDEQYF.

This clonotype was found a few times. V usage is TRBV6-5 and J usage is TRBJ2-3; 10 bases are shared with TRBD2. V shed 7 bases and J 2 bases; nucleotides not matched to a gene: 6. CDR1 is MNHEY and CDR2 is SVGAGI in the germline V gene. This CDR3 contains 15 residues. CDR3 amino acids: CASTLSGRATDTQYF. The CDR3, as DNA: TGTGCCAGCACCCTAAGCGGGAGGGCCACAGATACGCAGTATTTT.

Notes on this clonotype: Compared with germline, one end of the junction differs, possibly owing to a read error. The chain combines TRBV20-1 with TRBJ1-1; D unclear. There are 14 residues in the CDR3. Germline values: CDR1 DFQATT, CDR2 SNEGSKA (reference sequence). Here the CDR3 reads CSARDPKRAHEASF. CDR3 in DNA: TGCAGTGCTAGAGATCCGAAGCGGGCACATGAAGCTTCCTTT.

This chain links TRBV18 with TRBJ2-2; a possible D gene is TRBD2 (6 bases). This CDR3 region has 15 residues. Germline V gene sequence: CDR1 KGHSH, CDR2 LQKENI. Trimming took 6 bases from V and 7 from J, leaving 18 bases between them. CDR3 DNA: TGTGCCAGCTCCGCGGTTCCGGGAGATGTCGGGGAGCTGTTTTTT. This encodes CASSAVPGDVGELFF.

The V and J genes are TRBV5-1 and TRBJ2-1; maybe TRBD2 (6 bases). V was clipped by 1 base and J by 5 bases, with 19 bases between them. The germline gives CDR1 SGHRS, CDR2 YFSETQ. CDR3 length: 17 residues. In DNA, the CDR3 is TGCGCCAGCAGCTTGCACACTAGGGGACTGGGTCACAATGAGCAGTTCTTC. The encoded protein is CASSLHTRGLGHNEQFF. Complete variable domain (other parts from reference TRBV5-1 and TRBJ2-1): KAGVTQTPRYLIKTRGQQVTLSCSPISGHRSVSWYQQTPGQGLQFLFEYFSETQRNKGNFPGRFSGRQFSNSRSEMNVSTLELGDSALYLCASSLHTRGLGHNEQFFGPGTRLTVL.

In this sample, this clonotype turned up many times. CDR3 residues: CSARGPGRRNQPQHF. For the CDR3, the DNA is TGCAGTGCTAGAGGTCCCGGCAGGCGTAATCAGCCCCAGCATTTT. The V gene is TRBV20-1, the J gene TRBJ1-5; D is unclear. This CDR3 contains 15 residues. V lost 1 base to trimming and J lost 4 bases, with 14 bases between them. CDR1 DFQATT and CDR2 SNEGSKA come from the germline V gene (reference sequence).

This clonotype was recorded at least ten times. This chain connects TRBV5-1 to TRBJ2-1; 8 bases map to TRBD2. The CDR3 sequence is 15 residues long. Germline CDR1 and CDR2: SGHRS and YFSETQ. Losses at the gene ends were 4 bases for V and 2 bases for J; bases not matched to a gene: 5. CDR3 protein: CASSLTSDPYNEQFF. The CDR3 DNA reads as TGCGCCAGCAGCCTGACTAGCGATCCCTACAATGAGCAGTTCTTC.

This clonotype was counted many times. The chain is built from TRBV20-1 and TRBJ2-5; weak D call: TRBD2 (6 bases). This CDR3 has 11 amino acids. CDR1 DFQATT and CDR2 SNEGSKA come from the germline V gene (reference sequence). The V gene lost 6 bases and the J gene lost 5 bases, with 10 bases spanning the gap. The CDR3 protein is CSAPGVETQYF. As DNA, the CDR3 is TGCAGTGCCCCGGGGGTGGAGACCCAGTACTTC.

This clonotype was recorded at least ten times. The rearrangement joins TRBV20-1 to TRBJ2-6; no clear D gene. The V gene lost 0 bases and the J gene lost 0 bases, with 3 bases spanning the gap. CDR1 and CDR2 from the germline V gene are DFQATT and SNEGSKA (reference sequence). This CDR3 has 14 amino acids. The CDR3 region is CSARDSSGANVLTF. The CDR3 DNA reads TGCAGTGCTAGAGACAGCTCTGGGGCCAACGTCCTGACTTTC.

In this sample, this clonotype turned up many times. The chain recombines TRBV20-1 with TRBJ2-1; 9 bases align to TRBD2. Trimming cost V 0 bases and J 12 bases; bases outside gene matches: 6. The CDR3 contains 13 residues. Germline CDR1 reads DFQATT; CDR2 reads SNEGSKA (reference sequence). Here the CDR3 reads CSARDSSGSAQFF. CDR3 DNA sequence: TGCAGTGCTAGAGATAGTAGCGGGAGTGCGCAGTTCTTC.

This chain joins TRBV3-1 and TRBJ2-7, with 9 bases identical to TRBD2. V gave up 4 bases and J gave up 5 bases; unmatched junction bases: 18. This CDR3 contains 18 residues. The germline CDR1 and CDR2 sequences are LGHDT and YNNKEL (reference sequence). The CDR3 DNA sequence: TGTGCCAGCAGCCTGCTCGGGGGAGCGGGAGGAGCCCGCCACGAGCAGTACTTC. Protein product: CASSLLGGAGGARHEQYF.

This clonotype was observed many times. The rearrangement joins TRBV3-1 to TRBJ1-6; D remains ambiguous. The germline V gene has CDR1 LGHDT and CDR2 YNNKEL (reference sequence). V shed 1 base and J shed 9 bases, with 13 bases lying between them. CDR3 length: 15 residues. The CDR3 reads CASSQGLGSSSPLHF. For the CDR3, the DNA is TGTGCCAGCAGCCAAGGTTTAGGGTCAAGTTCACCCCTCCACTTT.

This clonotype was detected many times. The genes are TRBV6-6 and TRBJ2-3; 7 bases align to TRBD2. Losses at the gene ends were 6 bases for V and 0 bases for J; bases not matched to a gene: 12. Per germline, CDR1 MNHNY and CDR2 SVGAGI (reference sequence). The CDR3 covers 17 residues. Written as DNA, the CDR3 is TGTGCCAGCAGCTCCCCGGGCTGGGGGGGAAGCACAGATACGCAGTATTTT. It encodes CASSSPGWGGSTDTQYF.

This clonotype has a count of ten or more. CDR3 residues: CASSVRQGNEQFF. The CDR3 DNA reads as TGTGCCAGCAGCGTCCGACAGGGTAATGAGCAGTTCTTC. This chain connects TRBV7-3 to TRBJ2-1; TRBD1 agrees at 7 bases. V lost 5 bases, J lost 7 bases, and 5 bases stayed unmatched. Germline V gene data show CDR1 as SGHTA and CDR2 as FQGTGA. CDR3 length: 13 amino acids.

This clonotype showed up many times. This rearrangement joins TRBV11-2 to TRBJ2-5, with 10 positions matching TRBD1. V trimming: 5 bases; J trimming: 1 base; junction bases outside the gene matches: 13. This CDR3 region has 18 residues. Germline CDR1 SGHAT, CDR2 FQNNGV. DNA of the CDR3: TGTGCCAGCAGCCGAAGACAGGGGGCCACGCAAAGCCAAGAGACCCAGTACTTC. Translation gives CASSRRQGATQSQETQYF.

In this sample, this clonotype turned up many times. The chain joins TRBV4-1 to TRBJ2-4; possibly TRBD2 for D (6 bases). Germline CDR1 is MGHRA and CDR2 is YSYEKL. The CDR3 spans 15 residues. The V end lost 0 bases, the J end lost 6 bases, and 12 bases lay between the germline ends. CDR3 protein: CASSQEGPSVNIQYF. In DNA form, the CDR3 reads TGCGCCAGCAGCCAAGAGGGACCTAGCGTAAACATTCAGTACTTC.

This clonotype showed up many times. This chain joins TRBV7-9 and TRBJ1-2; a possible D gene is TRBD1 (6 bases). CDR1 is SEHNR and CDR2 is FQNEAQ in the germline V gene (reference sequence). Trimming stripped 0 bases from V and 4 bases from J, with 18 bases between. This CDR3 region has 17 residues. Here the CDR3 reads CASSLAPIQGYLYGYTF. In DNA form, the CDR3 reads TGTGCCAGCAGCTTAGCCCCAATACAGGGCTACCTCTATGGCTACACCTTC.